One and the same sample provided the 18 T cell receptor beta chains below, sequenced in a study of glioma-infiltrating T cells. TCR alpha and beta CDR3 regions were amplified from RNA using iRepertoire nested multiplex PCR. TCRdb re-called the multiplex PCR reads with MiXCR, one entry per CDR3 protein. The sample lists some 150,000 distinct CDR3 sequences; approximately 39% were seen once. The sequencing sample was made of glioma tissue, nonneoplastic brain tissue, or PBMCs (not recorded which). These receptors originate from a human donor with low-grade glioma or glioblastoma, undergoing nonglioma brain surgery, or in good health (not recorded which).

This clonotype was observed a few times. The rearrangement uses TRBV6-1 and TRBJ2-1; TRBD2 matches at 10 bases. CDR1 and CDR2 from the germline V gene are MNHNS and SASEGT. CDR3 length: 17 residues. The junction had 14 bases not matched to a gene; V was cut back by 5 bases and J by 7 bases. In DNA, the CDR3 is TGTGCCAGCAGTCTTTTAAGAGCGGGGGGGGCCGAGAATGAGCAGTTCTTC. Amino acid sequence: CASSLLRAGGAENEQFF.

A few counts support this clonotype. The V gene is TRBV6-1, the J gene TRBJ2-1; 10 positions match TRBD2. The CDR3 has 15 residues. Germline loops: CDR1 MNHNS, CDR2 SASEGT. V lost 6 bases to trimming and J lost 4 bases; unmatched junction nucleotides: 6. CDR3 region: CASSQTSGAYNEQFF. The CDR3 coding sequence is TGTGCCAGCAGCCAAACTAGCGGGGCTTACAATGAGCAGTTCTTC.

The V and J genes are TRBV20-1 and TRBJ2-7; 7 bases agree with TRBD1. The CDR3 runs to 14 residues. With V trimmed by 2 bases and J by 2 bases, 6 bases remained unmatched. CDR1 and CDR2 (germline): DFQATT, SNEGSKA (reference sequence). The chain's CDR3 is CSARLGQDTYEQYF. CDR3 in DNA: TGCAGTGCTAGACTTGGACAGGACACCTACGAGCAGTACTTC.

A note on this clonotype: A read error may be the cause here, since a much bigger clone is one base away. The chain links TRBV7-2 to TRBJ1-1; D is perhaps TRBD1 (5 bases). The CDR3 totals 14 residues. The germline CDR1 and CDR2 sequences are SGHTA and FQGNSA. CDR3 sequence reads: CASSLGLQNTEVFF. As DNA, the CDR3 is TGTGCCAGCAGCTTGGGACTTCAGAACACTGAAGTTTTCTTT. The entire variable domain, with the rest obtained from reference TRBV7-2 and TRBJ1-1, is as follows: GAGVSQSPSNKVTEKGKDVELRCDPISGHTALYWYRQSLGQGLEFLIYFQGNSAPDKSGLPSDRFSAERTGGSVSTLTIQRTQQEDSAVYLCASSLGLQNTEVFFGQGTRLTVV.

CDR3 protein: CASTHSAGAETQYF. The CDR3 DNA sequence: TGTGCCAGCACGCATTCCGCGGGGGCAGAGACCCAGTACTTC. The chain has TRBV6-1 and TRBJ2-5; D may be TRBD2 (7 bases). Germline values: CDR1 MNHNS, CDR2 SASEGT. Trimming shortened V by 7 bases and J by 4 bases, and 16 bases separated the two germline ends. The CDR3 is made up of 14 amino acids.

This clonotype was seen only a few times. The chain carries TRBV4-1 and TRBJ2-2, with unresolved D. Germline V gene sequence: CDR1 MGHRA, CDR2 YSYEKL. The V gene lost 6 bases and the J gene lost 2 bases, with 4 bases spanning the gap. The CDR3 contains 12 residues. CDR3 protein: CASRHNTGELFF. The CDR3 DNA reads as TGCGCCAGCAGGCACAACACCGGGGAGCTGTTTTTT.

The gene calls are TRBV11-1 and TRBJ2-1, with TRBD2 matching 10 bases. The CDR3 totals 16 residues. Germline values: CDR1 SGHAT, CDR2 FQDESV (reference sequence). V lost 5 bases to trimming and J lost 7 bases; unmatched junction nucleotides: 11. This CDR3 is CASSTHSSGSLNEQFF. The CDR3 DNA reads TGTGCCAGCAGCACCCACTCTAGCGGGAGTCTTAATGAGCAGTTCTTC.

The V gene is TRBV28, the J gene TRBJ1-6; tentatively, D is TRBD1 (5 bases). The V gene's germline CDR1 is MDHEN and CDR2 SYDVKM. The CDR3 covers 13 residues. Trimming cost V 4 bases and J 6 bases, with 7 bases left between them. CDR3 DNA sequence: TGTGCCAGCAGTTCAGGGAGTAATTCACCCCTCCACTTT. This encodes CASSSGSNSPLHF.

V is TRBV6-2 or TRBV6-3 and J is TRBJ1-2, with TRBD1 matching 7 bases. Germline V lookup: CDR1 MNHEY, CDR2 SVGEGT. This CDR3 region has 13 residues. With V trimmed by 7 bases and J by 2 bases, 4 bases remained unmatched. The CDR3 loop reads CASTDRANYGYTF. CDR3 sequence (DNA): TGTGCCAGCACCGACAGGGCCAACTATGGCTACACCTTC.

This chain links TRBV28 with TRBJ1-5, with D uncertain. The V end lost 3 bases, the J end lost 4 bases, and 16 bases lay between the germline ends. Per germline, CDR1 MDHEN and CDR2 SYDVKM. This CDR3 region has 16 residues. DNA of the CDR3: TGTGCCAGCAGTTTTGATTACCGGCCAACAAATCAGCCCCAGCATTTT. Translation gives CASSFDYRPTNQPQHF.

This clonotype has ten or more counts. J is TRBJ1-1 and V is TRBV28, with D tentatively TRBD1 (5 bases). This CDR3 is built from 16 residues. Germline CDR1 MDHEN, CDR2 SYDVKM. The ends were cut back, 5 bases at V and 3 bases at J, with 19 bases in the middle. CDR3 nucleotides: TGTGCCAGCAGTAGGCAAACCGGGCCGACAGACACTGAAGCTTTCTTT. It encodes CASSRQTGPTDTEAFF.

V gene TRBV5-1 combines with J gene TRBJ2-5; D is ambiguous. This CDR3 is 14 amino acids long. CDR1 SGHRS and CDR2 YFSETQ come from the germline V gene. The V end was cut by 5 bases, the J end by 1 base, with 12 bases between. The CDR3 sequence is CASRLQGPQETQYF. As DNA, the CDR3 is TGCGCCAGCAGGTTGCAAGGGCCCCAAGAGACCCAGTACTTC.

The chain uses TRBV19 and TRBJ2-1; perhaps TRBD2 as D (7 bases). The CDR3 contains 17 residues. Germline CDR1 LNHDA, CDR2 SQIVND (reference sequence). V lost 4 bases, J lost 5 bases, and 21 bases lay in between. The DNA of the CDR3 is TGTGCCAGTAGTAGTGGGAGGGGGAGATGGGGGAACAATGAGCAGTTCTTC. It codes for CASSSGRGRWGNNEQFF. Full variable domain (remainder filled in from reference TRBV19 and TRBJ2-1): DGGITQSPKYLFRKEGQNVTLSCEQNLNHDAMYWYRQDPGQGLRLIYYSQIVNDFQKGDIAEGYSVSREKKESFPLTVTSAQKNPTAFYLCASSSGRGRWGNNEQFFGPGTRLTVL.

This clonotype was detected a few times. The genes are TRBV6-1 and TRBJ2-3; TRBD2 matches 11 bases. Germline V gene data show CDR1 as MNHNS and CDR2 as SASEGT. This CDR3 is built from 15 residues. With 5 bases clipped from V and 1 base from J, the junction kept 2 bases outside the gene matches. CDR3 coding DNA: TGTGCCAGCAGTATTAGCGGGGGGGGCACAGATACGCAGTATTTT. Its protein is CASSISGGGTDTQYF.

This sequence joins TRBV19 and TRBJ2-1, with TRBD2 matching 8 bases. This CDR3 has 16 amino acids. The V segment lost 2 bases and the J segment 4 bases; nucleotides outside the gene matches: 7. Germline-derived CDR1 and CDR2 are LNHDA and SQIVND (reference sequence). The CDR3 DNA reads TGTGCCAGTAGTATAACCAGCGGGGGCCCATACAATGAGCAGTTCTTC. Protein: CASSITSGGPYNEQFF.

This clonotype was counted only a few times. The V call is TRBV18, the J call TRBJ2-3; 9 bases line up with TRBD2. The V and J ends lost 3 bases and 5 bases, in that order; junction bases with no gene match: 6. From germline, CDR1 is KGHSH and CDR2 LQKENI. The CDR3 extends over 15 amino acids. As DNA, the CDR3 is TGTGCCAGCTCACCTTCCAGCGGGAGGATAGATACGCAGTATTTT. Protein sequence: CASSPSSGRIDTQYF. Drawing the rest from reference TRBV18 and TRBJ2-3, the complete variable domain is NAGVMQNPRHLVRRRGQEARLRCSPMKGHSHVYWYRQLPEEGLKFMVYLQKENIIDESGMPKERFSAEFPKEGPSILRIQQVVRGDSAAYFCASSPSSGRIDTQYFGPGTRLTVL.

The chain recombines TRBV27 with TRBJ2-5, with D perhaps TRBD2 (6 bases). This CDR3 has 15 amino acids. V lost 4 bases and J lost 3, with 15 bases in between. Germline CDR1 reads MNHEY; CDR2 reads SMNVEV (reference sequence). The CDR3 here is CASSSTGTPKETQYF. For the CDR3, the DNA is TGTGCCAGCAGTTCGACCGGGACTCCCAAAGAGACCCAGTACTTC.

There are a few counts of this clonotype. This chain links TRBV2 with TRBJ2-3; 7 bases fit TRBD2. CDR1 and CDR2 from the germline V gene are SNHLY and FYNNEI. CDR3 size: 16 residues. Trimming took 2 bases from V and 0 from J; bases not matched to a gene: 5. The CDR3 sequence is CASSELLAASTDTQYF. CDR3 in DNA: TGTGCCAGCAGTGAACTGCTAGCGGCTAGCACAGATACGCAGTATTTT.